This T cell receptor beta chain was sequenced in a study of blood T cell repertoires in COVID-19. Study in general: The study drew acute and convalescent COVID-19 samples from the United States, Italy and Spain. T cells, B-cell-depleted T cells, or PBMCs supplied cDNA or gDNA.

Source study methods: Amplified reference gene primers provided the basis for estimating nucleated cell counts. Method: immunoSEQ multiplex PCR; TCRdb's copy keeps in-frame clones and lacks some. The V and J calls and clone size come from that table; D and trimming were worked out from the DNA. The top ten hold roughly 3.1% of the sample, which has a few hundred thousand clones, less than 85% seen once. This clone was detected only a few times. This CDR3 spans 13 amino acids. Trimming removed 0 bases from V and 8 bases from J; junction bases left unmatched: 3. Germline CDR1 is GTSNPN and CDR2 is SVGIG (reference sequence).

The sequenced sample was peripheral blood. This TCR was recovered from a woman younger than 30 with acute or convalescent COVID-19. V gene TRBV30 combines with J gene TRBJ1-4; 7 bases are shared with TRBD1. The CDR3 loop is CAWSVTGAEKLFF. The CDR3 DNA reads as TGTGCCTGGAGTGTCACAGGGGCCGAAAAACTGTTTTTT.